These 20 T cell receptor beta chains originate from one sample sequenced in a study of tumor-infiltrating lymphocytes in primary liver carcinoma (dated by TCRdb to about 2017). Sequencing took place on an Illumina HiSeq 2500. Starting from 500 to 600 ng total RNA, TCRbeta-specific cDNA was produced by reverse transcription with a constant-region primer and ProtoScript II reverse transcriptase. Construction of the TCRbeta libraries relied on three nested rounds of multiplex PCR, following a slightly modified ARM-PCR procedure. Each of the first two PCR rounds ran for about 10 cycles using multiplex TRBV1-TRBV30 forward primers together with a Cbeta reverse primer. TCRdb trimmed public reads at Q25 via fastp, called clones via MiXCR and kept in-frame beta chains. For every CDR3 protein sequence, its rows merge into one entry that carries the most common genes and DNA. For this sample the table gives about 48,000 distinct CDR3 sequences, of which about three quarters were detected only once. The ten largest clones take up approximately 30% of the sample.

Total RNA and DNA were co-extracted from roughly 18-30 mg of bulk tissue with the AllPrep DNA/RNA mini kit, without cell sorting. Sequencing input: liver tumor tissue from sampling region 3. Explained via the paper, the cell subset or site label denotes: tumor region T3, left-lateral pole. These TCRs come from a middle-aged man with primary liver carcinoma and hepatitis B virus infection.

The rearrangement joins TRBV11-2 to TRBJ2-7, with D hard to call. Trimming cost V 5 bases and J 3 bases, with 17 bases left between them. The CDR3 covers 15 residues. Germline lookup yields CDR1 SGHAT and CDR2 FQNNGV. CDR3 sequence: CASSPTVGRSYEQYF. The CDR3 DNA is TGTGCCAGCAGCCCTACAGTGGGCCGGAGCTACGAGCAGTACTTC.

This clonotype showed up just a few times. At one of its ends the junction is not consistent with the germline gene, which may arise from a read error. The chain joins TRBV28 to TRBJ2-7; TRBD2 aligns across 7 bases. The CDR3 covers 13 residues. Germline CDR1 and CDR2: MDHEN and SYDVKM. The CDR3: CASRLAATYEQCF. The CDR3 coding sequence is TGTGCCAGCAGGCTAGCGGCAACCTACGAGCAGTGCTTC.

This clonotype was observed once. It is likely a read error, because the conserved phenylalanine at the end of the CDR3 is missing. The CDR3 nucleotides are TGTTCCACCAGCCACCGGAACTTTGGGTACGAGCAGTACCTC. It codes for CSTSHRNFGYEQYL. The rearrangement links TRBV14 to TRBJ2-7; D gene ambiguous. Germline V lookup: CDR1 SGHDN, CDR2 FVKESK. CDR3 size: 14 residues.

In the case of this clonotype: Just one base apart from a much larger clone, this may be a read error. The chain recombines TRBV28 with TRBJ1-2; perhaps TRBD1 as D (6 bases). Per germline, CDR1 MDHEN and CDR2 SYDVKM. This CDR3 is built from 13 residues. Trimming took 5 bases from V and 2 from J, leaving 9 bases between them. CDR3 loop: CASSEGVNYGYTF. DNA of the CDR3: TGTGCCAGCAGTGAGGGGGTAAACTATGGCTACACCTTC.

Worth noting for this clonotype: One junction end does not reproduce the germline sequence, and a read error may be involved. This chain joins TRBV11-1 and TRBJ2-3; a possible D gene is TRBD2 (6 bases). Germline values: CDR1 SGHAT, CDR2 FQDESV (reference sequence). There are 16 residues in the CDR3. CDR3 residues: CASGKGLAVSTDTQYF. CDR3 nucleotides: TGTGCCAGCGGCAAGGGACTTGCGGTTAGCACAGACACGCAGTATTTT.

In regard to this clonotype: Since a much larger clone is just one base distant, this may be a read error. This chain uses TRBV6-5 with TRBJ2-1; a weak D match, TRBD1 (6 bases). The length of the CDR3 is 18 residues. Looked up from germline, CDR1 is MNHEY and CDR2 is SVGAGI. Trimming took 6 bases from V and 9 from J, leaving 30 bases between them. CDR3 sequence: CASSKVSSGAGVYFEQFF. CDR3 in DNA: TGTGCCAGCAGCAAAGTTAGCTCAGGGGCAGGGGTTTATTTTGAGCAGTTCTTC.

A note on this clonotype: The junction departs from the called germline gene at one end, perhaps through a read error. The chain couples TRBV5-1 to TRBJ2-5; D may be TRBD2 (5 bases). Germline V gives CDR1 SGHRS, CDR2 YFSETQ. The CDR3 length is 13 residues. Written as DNA, the CDR3 is TGCGCCAGTAGCTTGGAGGCGGCAGAGACCCAGTACTTC. Encoded protein: CASSLEAAETQYF.

Concerning this clonotype itself: Compared with germline, one end of the junction differs, possibly owing to a read error. CDR3 sequence: CTSSPALAGGTYEQYF. The CDR3 DNA is TGTACCAGCTCACCGGCCCTTGCGGGAGGGACCTACGAGCAGTATTTC. The gene calls are TRBV18 and TRBJ2-7; 9 nucleotides line up with TRBD2. This CDR3 has 16 residues. The germline CDR1 and CDR2 sequences are KGHSH and LQKENI.

Worth noting for this clonotype: At one end, the junction sequence differs from germline, possibly due to a read error. The rearrangement links TRBV6-2 or TRBV6-3 to TRBJ2-7; D gene ambiguous. Germline-derived CDR1 and CDR2 are MNHEY and SVGEGT. The CDR3 is made up of 14 amino acids. CDR3 amino acids: CASSGDRVLYEEYF. The CDR3 coding sequence is TGTGCCAGCAGTGGGGATAGGGTGCTCTACGAGGAGTACTTC.

For this clonotype: Just one base apart from a much larger clone, this may be a read error. The genes are TRBV30 and TRBJ2-3; unclear D gene. Germline V gives CDR1 GTSNPN, CDR2 SVGIG (reference sequence). This CDR3 is 14 amino acids long. The DNA of the CDR3 is TGTGCCTTGAGTAGAATAGACAGCACAGATACGCAGTATTTT. Translating gives CALSRIDSTDTQYF.

Points on this clonotype: Given a much more abundant clone one base away, this may be a read error. Since no conserved phenylalanine or tryptophan closes the CDR3, a read error is the likely cause. This rearrangement joins TRBV28 to TRBJ2-2; TRBD1 agrees at 7 bases. This CDR3 contains 15 residues. Trimming removed 9 bases from V and 4 bases from J; junction bases left unmatched: 11. Germline V gene data show CDR1 as MDHEN and CDR2 as SYDVKM. The CDR3 reads CASSLTGSGTGELFL. CDR3 nucleotides: TGTGCCAGTTCATTGACAGGGTCGGGCACCGGGGAGCTGTTTCTT.

With respect to this clonotype: At one boundary the junction diverges from the germline segment, which might be a read error. The chain uses TRBV11-1 and TRBJ2-1; TRBD2 agrees at 14 bases. The CDR3 spans 17 residues. Per the germline V gene, CDR1 is SGHAT and CDR2 is FQDESV (reference sequence). CDR3 amino acids: CASSTGLAGEVDNGQFF. The CDR3 DNA sequence: TGTGCCAGCAGCACGGGACTAGCGGGAGAAGTCGACAATGGGCAGTTCTTC.

Of note for this clonotype: At one end, the junction sequence differs from germline, possibly due to a read error. The chain recombines TRBV4-2 with TRBJ2-3; no reliable D call. Germline CDR1 reads LGHNA; CDR2 reads YNFKEQ. This CDR3 region has 15 residues. The CDR3 reads CASSQAPQTIDTRYF. The CDR3 DNA sequence: TGTGCCAGCAGCCAAGCCCCCCAGACCATAGATACGCGGTATTTT.

Concerning this clonotype itself: The CDR3 does not close with the conserved phenylalanine or tryptophan, likely indicating a read error. No DNA is shown, since the ends of the CDR3 on it are uncertain; the CDR3 is the one TCRdb lists. The gene calls are TRBV6-1 and TRBJ2-1; the DNA was not used to check the table's D call, TRBD2. The CDR3 region is 16 residues in length, termini included. Per the germline V gene, CDR1 is MNHNS and CDR2 is SASEGT. The CDR3 loop is CASSRILAGVDDEQIL.

The chain couples TRBV10-1 to TRBJ2-2; D may be TRBD2 (6 bases). Trimming took 3 bases from V and 13 from J, leaving 21 bases between them. Germline V gene data show CDR1 as WNHNN and CDR2 as SYGVQD (reference sequence). This CDR3 spans 15 amino acids. CDR3 amino acids: CASSEGGTNTGTLFF. DNA of the CDR3: TGCGCCAGCAGTGAAGGCGGGACGAACACCGGGACGCTGTTTTTT.

This clonotype has at least ten counts. This chain uses TRBV14 with TRBJ2-7; tentatively, D is TRBD1 (5 bases). The CDR3 runs 12 residues. Germline assignment: CDR1 SGHDN and CDR2 FVKESK. V was clipped by 4 bases and J by 7 bases, with 11 bases between them. This CDR3 reads CASSLLGREQYF. CDR3 bases: TGTGCCAGCAGCCTGCTGGGGCGAGAGCAGTACTTC.

This clonotype was recorded a few times. This may be a read error: a much more frequent sequence differs by one nucleotide. The CDR3 does not end in the conserved phenylalanine or tryptophan, so this is likely a read error. The gene calls are TRBV7-8 and TRBJ2-5; 8 bases align to TRBD2. CDR3 length: 15 amino acids. V shed 1 base and J 5 bases; nucleotides not matched to a gene: 6. Germline values: CDR1 SGHVS, CDR2 FQNEAQ. DNA of the CDR3: TGTGCCAGCAGCTTAGGGACTAGCCTCTCCGAGACCCAGTACTCC. Translation: CASSLGTSLSETQYS.

In regard to this clonotype: The CDR3 does not end in the conserved phenylalanine or tryptophan, so this is likely a read error. The chain carries TRBV29-1 and TRBJ2-3, with D unresolved. The CDR3 runs 14 residues. CDR1 and CDR2 from the germline V gene are SQVTM and ANQGSEA. With 5 bases removed from V and 5 bases from J, the gap between germline ends came to 17 bases. CDR3 coding DNA: TGCAGCGTTCTTCTTACGGGTGTGGTAGATACGCAGTATTTA. It codes for CSVLLTGVVDTQYL.

The rearrangement joins TRBV5-1 to TRBJ2-7; no clear D. CDR1 SGHRS and CDR2 YFSETQ come from the germline V gene. The CDR3 runs to 14 residues. Trimming left V 0 bases short and J 8 bases short, with 15 bases between. The CDR3: CASSLGPLAFKQYF. CDR3 coding DNA: TGCGCCAGCAGCTTGGGGCCCTTAGCCTTCAAGCAGTACTTC.

Details on this clonotype: With a much larger clone just one base away, this may be a read error. The rearrangement links TRBV9 to TRBJ2-2; D is unclear. The germline V gene has CDR1 SGDLS and CDR2 YYNGEE. V dropped 0 bases and J dropped 6 bases, with 12 bases sitting between them. CDR3 length: 15 residues. The CDR3 region has the DNA TGTGCCAGCAGCGTAGCTCTGGGTCAACCCGGGGAGCTGTTTTTT. Translation: CASSVALGQPGELFF.